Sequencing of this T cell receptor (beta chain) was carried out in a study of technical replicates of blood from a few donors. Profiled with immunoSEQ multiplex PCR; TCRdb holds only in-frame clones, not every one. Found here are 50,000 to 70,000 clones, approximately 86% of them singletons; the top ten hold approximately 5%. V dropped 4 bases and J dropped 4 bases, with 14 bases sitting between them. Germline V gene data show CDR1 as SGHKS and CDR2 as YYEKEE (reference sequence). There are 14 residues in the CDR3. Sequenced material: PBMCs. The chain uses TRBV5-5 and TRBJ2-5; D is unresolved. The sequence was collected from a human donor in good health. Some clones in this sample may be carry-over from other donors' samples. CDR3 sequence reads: CASSPNSGSETQYF. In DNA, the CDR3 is TGTGCCAGCAGCCCCAACTCCGGTTCAGAGACCCAGTACTTC. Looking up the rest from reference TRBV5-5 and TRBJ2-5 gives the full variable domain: DAGVTQSPTHLIKTRGQQVTLRCSPISGHKSVSWYQQVLGQGPQFIFQYYEKEERGRGNFPDRFSARQFPNYSSELNVNALLLGDSALYLCASSPNSGSETQYFGPGTRLLVL.